This T cell receptor (beta chain) was captured in a study of OX40 agonist ivuxolimab in advanced cancers. The germline gives CDR1 SGHNT, CDR2 YYREEE (reference sequence). The CDR3 is 14 residues long. Trimming took off 4 bases at V and 4 bases at J, with 11 bases between the two ends. Of note for this clone: Its antigen is unidentified.

The study, taken as a whole, reports: Circulating CD4+ and CD8+ T cells showed clonal expansion by week 6 at 0.1 to 3.0 mg/kg.

Sequencing used immunoSEQ multiplex PCR; TCRdb keeps in-frame clones, though not all of them. The sample has 70,000 to 100,000 clones; more than 80% are singletons. The TCR was taken from an adult with an advanced solid tumor such as melanoma, head and neck, liver or kidney cancer. This chain joins TRBV5-4 and TRBJ1-4; no clear D gene. The source was CD4+ or CD8+ T cells sorted from blood, collected in a trial of the OX40 agonist ivuxolimab. Written as DNA, the CDR3 is TGTGCCAGCAGCGTGGACGTCGGTAATGAAAAACTGTTTTTT. Its protein is CASSVDVGNEKLFF.